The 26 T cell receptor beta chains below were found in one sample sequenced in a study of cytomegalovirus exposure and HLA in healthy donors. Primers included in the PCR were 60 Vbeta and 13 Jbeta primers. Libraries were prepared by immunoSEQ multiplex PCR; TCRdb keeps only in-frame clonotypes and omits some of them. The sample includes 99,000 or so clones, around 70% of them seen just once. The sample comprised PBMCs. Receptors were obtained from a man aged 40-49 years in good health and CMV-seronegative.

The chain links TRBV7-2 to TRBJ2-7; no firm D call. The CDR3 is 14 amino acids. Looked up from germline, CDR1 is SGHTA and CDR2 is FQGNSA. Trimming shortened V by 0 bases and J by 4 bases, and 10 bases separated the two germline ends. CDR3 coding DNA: TGTGCCAGCAGCTTAGCGAAAGACATGTACGAGCAGTACTTC. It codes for CASSLAKDMYEQYF.

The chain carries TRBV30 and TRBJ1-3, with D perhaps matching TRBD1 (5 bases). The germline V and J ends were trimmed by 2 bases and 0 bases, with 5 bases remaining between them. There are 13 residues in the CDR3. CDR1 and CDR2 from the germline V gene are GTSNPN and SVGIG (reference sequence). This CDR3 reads CAWSTGSGNTIYF. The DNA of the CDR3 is TGTGCCTGGAGTACAGGCTCTGGAAACACCATATATTTT.

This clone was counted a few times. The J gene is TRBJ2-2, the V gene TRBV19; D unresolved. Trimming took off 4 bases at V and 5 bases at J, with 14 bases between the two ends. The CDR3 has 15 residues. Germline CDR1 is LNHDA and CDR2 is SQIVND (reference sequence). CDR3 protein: CASSTGSGLTGELFF. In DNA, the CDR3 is TGTGCCAGTAGTACTGGCAGTGGGCTTACCGGGGAGCTGTTTTTT.

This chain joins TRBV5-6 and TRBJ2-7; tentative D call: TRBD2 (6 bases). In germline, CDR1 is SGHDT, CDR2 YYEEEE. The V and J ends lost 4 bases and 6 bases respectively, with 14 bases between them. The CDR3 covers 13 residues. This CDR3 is CASSRAGIREQYF. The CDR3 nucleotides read TGTGCCAGCAGCCGGGCGGGGATACGCGAGCAGTACTTC.

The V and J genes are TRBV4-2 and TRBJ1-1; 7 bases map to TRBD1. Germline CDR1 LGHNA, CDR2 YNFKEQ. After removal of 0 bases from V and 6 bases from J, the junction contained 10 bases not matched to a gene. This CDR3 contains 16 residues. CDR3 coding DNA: TGTGCCAGCAGCCAAGATTTAGTAGGGGGCAGGGCTGAAGCTTTCTTT. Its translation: CASSQDLVGGRAEAFF.

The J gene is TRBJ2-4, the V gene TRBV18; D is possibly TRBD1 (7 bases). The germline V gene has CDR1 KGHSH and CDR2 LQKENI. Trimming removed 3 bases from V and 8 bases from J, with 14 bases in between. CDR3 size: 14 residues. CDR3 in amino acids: CASSPPGGKDIQYF. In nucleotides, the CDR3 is TGTGCCAGCTCACCGCCAGGGGGGAAGGACATTCAGTACTTC.

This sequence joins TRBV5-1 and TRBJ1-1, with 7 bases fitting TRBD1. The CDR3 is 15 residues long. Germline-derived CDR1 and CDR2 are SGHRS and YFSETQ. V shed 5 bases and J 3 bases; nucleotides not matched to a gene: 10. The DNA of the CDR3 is TGCGCCAGCAGGTACTCAGGGGGTCGAGACACTGAAGCTTTCTTT. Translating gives CASRYSGGRDTEAFF.

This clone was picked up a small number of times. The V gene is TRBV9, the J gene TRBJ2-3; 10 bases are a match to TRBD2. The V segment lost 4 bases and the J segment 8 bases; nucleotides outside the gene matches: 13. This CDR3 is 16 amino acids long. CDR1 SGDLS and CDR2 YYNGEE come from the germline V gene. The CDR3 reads CASSPGGRASGGTQYF. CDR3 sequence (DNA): TGTGCCAGCAGCCCAGGAGGCCGGGCTAGCGGGGGTACGCAGTATTTT. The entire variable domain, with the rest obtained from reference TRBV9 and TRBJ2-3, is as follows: DSGVTQTPKHLITATGQRVTLRCSPRSGDLSVYWYQQSLDQGLQFLIQYYNGEERAKGNILERFSAQQFPDLHSELNLSSLELGDSALYFCASSPGGRASGGTQYFGPGTRLTVL.

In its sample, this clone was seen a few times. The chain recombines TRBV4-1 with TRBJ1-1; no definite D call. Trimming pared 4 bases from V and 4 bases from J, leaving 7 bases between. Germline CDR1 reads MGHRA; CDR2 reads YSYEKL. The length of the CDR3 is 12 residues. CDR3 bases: TGCGCCAGCAGCCCTTTGAGCACTGAAGCTTTCTTT. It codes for CASSPLSTEAFF.

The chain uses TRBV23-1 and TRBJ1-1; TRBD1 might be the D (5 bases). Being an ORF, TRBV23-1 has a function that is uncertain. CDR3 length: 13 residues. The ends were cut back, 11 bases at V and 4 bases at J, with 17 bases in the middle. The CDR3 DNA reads TGCGCCCACAGAATTGGGGCAGCCACTGAAGCTTTCTTT. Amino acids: CAHRIGAATEAFF.

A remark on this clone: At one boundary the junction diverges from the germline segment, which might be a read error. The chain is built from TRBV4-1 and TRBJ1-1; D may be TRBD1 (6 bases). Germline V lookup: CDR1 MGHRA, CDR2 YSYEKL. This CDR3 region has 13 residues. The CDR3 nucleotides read TGCGCCAGCAGCCAACGGGGGGCTGGTGAAGCTCTCTTT. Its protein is CASSQRGAGEALF.

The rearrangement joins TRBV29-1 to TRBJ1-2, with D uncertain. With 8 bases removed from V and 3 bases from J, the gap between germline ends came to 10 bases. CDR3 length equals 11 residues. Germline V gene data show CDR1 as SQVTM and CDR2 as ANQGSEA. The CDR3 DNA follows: TGCAGCTTTCTCGGGGACTATGGCTACACCTTC. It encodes CSFLGDYGYTF.

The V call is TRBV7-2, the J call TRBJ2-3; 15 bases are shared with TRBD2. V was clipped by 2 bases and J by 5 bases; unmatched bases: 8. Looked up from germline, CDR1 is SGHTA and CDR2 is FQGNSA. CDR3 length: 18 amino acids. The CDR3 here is CASSLYYGTSGGRDTQYF. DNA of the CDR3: TGTGCCAGCAGCTTATACTATGGGACTAGCGGGGGGAGAGATACGCAGTATTTT.

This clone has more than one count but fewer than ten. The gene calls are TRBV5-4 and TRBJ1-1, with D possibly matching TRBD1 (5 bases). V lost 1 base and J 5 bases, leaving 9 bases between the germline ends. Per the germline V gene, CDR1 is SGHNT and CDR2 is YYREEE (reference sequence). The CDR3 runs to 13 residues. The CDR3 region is CASSLFGGTEAFF. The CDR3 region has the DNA TGTGCCAGCAGCTTGTTCGGGGGTACTGAAGCTTTCTTT.

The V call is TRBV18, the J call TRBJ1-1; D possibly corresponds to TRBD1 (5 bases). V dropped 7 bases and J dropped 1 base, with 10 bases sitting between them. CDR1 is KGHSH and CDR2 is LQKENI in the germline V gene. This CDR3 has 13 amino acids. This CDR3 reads CASFPTANTEAFF. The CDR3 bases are TGTGCCAGCTTCCCGACAGCGAACACTGAAGCTTTCTTT.

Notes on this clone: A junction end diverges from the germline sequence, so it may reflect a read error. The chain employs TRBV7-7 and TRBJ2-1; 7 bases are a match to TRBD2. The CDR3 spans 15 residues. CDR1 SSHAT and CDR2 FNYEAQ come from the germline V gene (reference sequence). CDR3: CASSLGGSDGDEQFF. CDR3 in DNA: TGTGCTAGCAGCTTGGGGGGGTCCGACGGCGATGAGCAGTTCTTC.

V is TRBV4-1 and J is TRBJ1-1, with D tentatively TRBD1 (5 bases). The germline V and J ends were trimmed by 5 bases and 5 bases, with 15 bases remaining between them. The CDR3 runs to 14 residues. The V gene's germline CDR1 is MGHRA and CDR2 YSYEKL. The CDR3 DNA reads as TGCGCCAGCAGCGCGTTACAGGTTAATACTGAAGCTTTCTTT. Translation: CASSALQVNTEAFF.

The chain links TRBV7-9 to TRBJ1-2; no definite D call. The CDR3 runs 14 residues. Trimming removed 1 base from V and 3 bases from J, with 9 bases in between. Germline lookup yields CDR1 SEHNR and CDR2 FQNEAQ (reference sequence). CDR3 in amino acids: CASSLGLAYYGYTF. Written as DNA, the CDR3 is TGTGCCAGCAGCTTAGGACTGGCCTACTATGGCTACACCTTC. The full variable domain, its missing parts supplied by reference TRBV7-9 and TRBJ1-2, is DTGVSQNPRHKITKRGQNVTFRCDPISEHNRLYWYRQTLGQGPEFLTYFQNEAQLEKSRLLSDRFSAERPKGSFSTLEIQRTEQGDSAMYLCASSLGLAYYGYTFGSGTRLTVV.

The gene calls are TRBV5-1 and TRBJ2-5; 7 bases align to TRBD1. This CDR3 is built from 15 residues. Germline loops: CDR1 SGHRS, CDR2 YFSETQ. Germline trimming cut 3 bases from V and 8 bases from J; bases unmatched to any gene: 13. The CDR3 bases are TGCGCCAGCAGCTCCGAGACAGGGACGATTGGAACCCAGTACTTC. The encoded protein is CASSSETGTIGTQYF.

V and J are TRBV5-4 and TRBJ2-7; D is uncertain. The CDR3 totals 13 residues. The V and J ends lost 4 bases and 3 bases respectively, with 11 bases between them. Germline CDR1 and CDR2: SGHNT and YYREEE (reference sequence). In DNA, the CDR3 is TGTGCCAGCAGCGGTACAGAACACTACGAGCAGTACTTC. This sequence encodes CASSGTEHYEQYF.

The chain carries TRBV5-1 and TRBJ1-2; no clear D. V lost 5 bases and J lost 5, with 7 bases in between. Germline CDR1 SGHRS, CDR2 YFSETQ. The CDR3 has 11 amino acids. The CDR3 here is CASSHGYGYTF. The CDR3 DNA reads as TGCGCCAGCAGTCACGGGTATGGCTACACCTTC. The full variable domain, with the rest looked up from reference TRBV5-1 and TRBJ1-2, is KAGVTQTPRYLIKTRGQQVTLSCSPISGHRSVSWYQQTPGQGLQFLFEYFSETQRNKGNFPGRFSGRQFSNSRSEMNVSTLELGDSALYLCASSHGYGYTFGSGTRLTVV.

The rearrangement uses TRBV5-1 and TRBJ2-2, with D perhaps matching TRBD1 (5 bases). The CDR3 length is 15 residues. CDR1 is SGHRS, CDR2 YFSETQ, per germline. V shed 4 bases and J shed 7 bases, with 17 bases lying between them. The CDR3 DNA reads TGCGCCAGCAGCGGGCCCAGGGCGTCGGTCGGGGAGCTGTTTTTT. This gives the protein CASSGPRASVGELFF.

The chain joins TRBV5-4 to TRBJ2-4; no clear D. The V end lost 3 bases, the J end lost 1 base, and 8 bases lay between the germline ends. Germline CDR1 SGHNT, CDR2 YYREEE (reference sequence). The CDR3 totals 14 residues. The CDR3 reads CASSSGYAKNIQYF. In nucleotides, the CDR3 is TGTGCCAGCAGCTCGGGTTACGCCAAAAACATTCAGTACTTC.

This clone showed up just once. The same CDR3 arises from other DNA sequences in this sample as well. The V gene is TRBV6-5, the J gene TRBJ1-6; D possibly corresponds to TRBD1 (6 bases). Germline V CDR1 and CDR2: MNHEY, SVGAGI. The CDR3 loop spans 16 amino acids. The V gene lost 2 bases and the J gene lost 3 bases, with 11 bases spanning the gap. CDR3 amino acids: CASSYGDTYYNSPLHF. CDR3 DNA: TGTGCCAGCAGTTACGGGGACACCTACTATAATTCACCCCTCCACTTT.

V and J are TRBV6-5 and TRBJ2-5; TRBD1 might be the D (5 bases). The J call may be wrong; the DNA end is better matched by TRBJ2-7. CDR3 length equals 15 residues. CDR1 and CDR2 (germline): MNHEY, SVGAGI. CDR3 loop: CASSYGFQGGYEQYF. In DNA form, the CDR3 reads TGTGCCAGCAGTTACGGGTTTCAGGGTGGTTACGAGCAGTACTTC.

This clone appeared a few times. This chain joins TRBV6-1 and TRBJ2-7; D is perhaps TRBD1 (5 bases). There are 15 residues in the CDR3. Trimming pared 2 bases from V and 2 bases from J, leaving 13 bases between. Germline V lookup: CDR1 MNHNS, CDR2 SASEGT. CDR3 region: CASSEHAQATYEQYF. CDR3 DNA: TGTGCCAGCAGTGAACACGCACAGGCCACCTACGAGCAGTACTTC.